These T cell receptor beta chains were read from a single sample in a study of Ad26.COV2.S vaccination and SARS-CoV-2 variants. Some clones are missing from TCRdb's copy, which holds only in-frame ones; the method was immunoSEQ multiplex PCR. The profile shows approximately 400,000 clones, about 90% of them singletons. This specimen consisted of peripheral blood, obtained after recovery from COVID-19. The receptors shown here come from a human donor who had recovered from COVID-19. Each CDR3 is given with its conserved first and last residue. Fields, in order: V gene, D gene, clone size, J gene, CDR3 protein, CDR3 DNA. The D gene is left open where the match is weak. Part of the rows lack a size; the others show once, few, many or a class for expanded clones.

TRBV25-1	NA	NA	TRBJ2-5	CASREGGQELEETQYF	TGTGCCAGCAGGGAGGGTGGACAGGAGCTCGAAGAGACCCAGTACTTC
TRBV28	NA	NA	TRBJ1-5	CASSYYVVLFRDPKPQPQHF	TGTGCCAGCAGCTATTATGTGGTCCTTTTCAGGGATCCCAAACCTCAGCCCCAGCATTTT
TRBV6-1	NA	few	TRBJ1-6	CASSEHDSGDLNSPLHF	TGTGCCAGCAGTGAACATGACAGCGGGGACCTAAATTCACCCCTCCACTTT
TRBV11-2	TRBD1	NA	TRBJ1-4	CASSLRTGAREKLFF	TGTGCCAGCAGCTTACGGACAGGGGCAAGAGAAAAACTGTTTTTT
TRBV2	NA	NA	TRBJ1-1	CASSPDTHTEAFF	TGTGCCAGCAGTCCGGACACCCACACTGAAGCTTTCTTT
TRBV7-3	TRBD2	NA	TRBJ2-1	CASSHSGGPYNEQFF	TGTGCCAGCAGCCATAGCGGGGGCCCATACAATGAGCAGTTCTTC
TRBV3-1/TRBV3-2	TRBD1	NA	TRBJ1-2	CASSLGRGGEGYTF	TGTGCCAGCAGCCTAGGAAGAGGGGGCGAGGGCTACACCTTC
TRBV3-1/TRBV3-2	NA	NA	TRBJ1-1	CASSHHGGLTEAFF	TGTGCCAGCAGCCATCACGGGGGGCTCACTGAAGCTTTCTTT
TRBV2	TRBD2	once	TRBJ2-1	CASEPLRLAGGSSYNEQFF	TGTGCCAGCGAACCACTTCGACTAGCGGGCGGAAGCTCCTACAATGAGCAGTTCTTC
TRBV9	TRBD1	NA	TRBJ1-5	CASSKTGDSNQPQHF	TGTGCCAGCAGCAAGACAGGGGATAGCAATCAGCCCCAGCATTTT
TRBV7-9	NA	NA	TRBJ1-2	CASSPDTYGYTF	TGTGCCAGCAGCCCGGACACCTATGGCTACACCTTC
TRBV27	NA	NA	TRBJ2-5	CASSSRGRETQYF	TGTGCCAGCAGTTCGCGGGGAAGGGAGACCCAGTACTTC
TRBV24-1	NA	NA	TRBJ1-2	CATSDRGPNYGYTF	TGTGCCACCAGTGATAGGGGACCCAACTATGGCTACACCTTC
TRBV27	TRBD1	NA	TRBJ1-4	CASSFGTGGTNEKLFF	TGTGCCAGCAGTTTCGGGACAGGGGGTACTAATGAAAAACTGTTTTTT
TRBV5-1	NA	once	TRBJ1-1	CASSFSKDTEAFF	TGCGCCAGCAGCTTTTCTAAGGACACTGAAGCTTTCTTT
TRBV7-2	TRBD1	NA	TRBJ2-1	CASSPSPLRGQGANEQFF	TGTGCCAGCAGCCCCAGCCCGCTGAGGGGACAGGGTGCCAATGAGCAGTTCTTC
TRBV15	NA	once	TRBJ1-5	CATSVSNQPQHF	TGTGCCACCAGCGTAAGCAATCAGCCCCAGCATTTT
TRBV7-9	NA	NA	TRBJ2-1	CASVDRNSYNEQFF	TGTGCCAGCGTCGACAGGAACTCCTACAATGAGCAGTTCTTC
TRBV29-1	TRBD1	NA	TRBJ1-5	CSVSGGTGLGQPQHF	TGCAGCGTTTCTGGGGGGACAGGGCTCGGTCAGCCCCAGCATTTT
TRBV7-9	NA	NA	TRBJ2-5	CASSLAGGETQYF	TGTGCCAGCAGCTTAGCGGGGGGAGAGACCCAGTACTTC
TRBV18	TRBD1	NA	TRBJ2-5	CASSPTGTAQETQYF	TGTGCCAGCTCACCTACCGGGACAGCCCAAGAGACCCAGTACTTC
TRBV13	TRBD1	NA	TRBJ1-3	CASSLLRTGVGNTIYF	TGTGCCAGCAGCTTACTAAGGACAGGGGTAGGAAACACCATATATTTT
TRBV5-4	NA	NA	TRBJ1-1	CASSEGLLFNTESFF	TGTGCCAGCAGCGAGGGACTCTTGTTCAACACTGAATCTTTCTTT
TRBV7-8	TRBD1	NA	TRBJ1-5	CASSLKRGRYDQPQHF	TGTGCCAGCAGCTTAAAGAGGGGGCGATACGATCAGCCCCAGCATTTT
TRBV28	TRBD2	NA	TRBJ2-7	CASHRGGSFYEQYF	TGTGCCAGCCACCGGGGGGGCAGTTTCTACGAGCAGTACTTC
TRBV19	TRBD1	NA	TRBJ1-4	CASSSLGQVQEKLFF	TGTGCCAGTAGTTCTCTTGGACAGGTTCAGGAAAAACTGTTTTTT
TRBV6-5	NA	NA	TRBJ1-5	CASSYGVHQPQHF	TGTGCCAGCAGTTACGGAGTGCATCAGCCCCAGCATTTT
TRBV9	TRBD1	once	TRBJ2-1	CASSVVDRGLKNEQFF	TGTGCCAGCAGCGTGGTCGACAGGGGGCTAAAGAATGAGCAGTTCTTC
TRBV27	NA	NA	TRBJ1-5	CASSFFAGDNQPQHF	TGTGCCAGCAGTTTTTTTGCAGGAGACAATCAGCCCCAGCATTTT
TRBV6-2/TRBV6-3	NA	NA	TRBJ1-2	CASSYSGQPYGYTF	TGTGCCAGCAGTTACTCAGGACAGCCCTATGGCTACACCTTC
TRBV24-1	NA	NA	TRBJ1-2	CATSELQGKGDYGYTF	TGTGCCACCAGTGAACTCCAGGGGAAGGGTGACTATGGCTACACCTTC